The 30 T cell receptor beta chains reported below all come from one sample, sequenced in a study of CD8 T cells in ankylosing spondylitis. TCRdb recomputed calls from the 5' RACE reads with MiXCR, one row per CDR3 protein. The table has over 600,000 distinct CDR3 sequences, over 15% seen once. Study-level results: Seemingly distinctive of ankylosing spondylitis blood was a TCR beta motif formed by eight highly homologous variants.

Their recognized antigens are unknown. Sequenced input: blood, either unsorted or a sorted T cell fraction (not recorded which). These receptors came from a male donor with ankylosing spondylitis.

The J gene is TRBJ1-5, the V gene TRBV6-2 or TRBV6-3; possible D gene TRBD1, 6 bases. The CDR3 contains 13 residues. Trimming removed 7 bases from V and 4 bases from J, with 11 bases in between. Germline CDR1 MNHEY, CDR2 SVGEGT. The CDR3 spells CASTKGGNQPQHF. CDR3 nucleotide sequence: TGTGCCAGCACCAAGGGGGGGAATCAGCCCCAGCATTTT.

The chain joins TRBV7-8 to TRBJ2-3; 7 nucleotides align to TRBD1. This CDR3 region has 16 residues. With 2 bases clipped from V and 0 bases from J, the junction kept 5 bases outside the gene matches. In germline, CDR1 is SGHVS, CDR2 FQNEAQ. The CDR3 region is CASSLKRGQSTDTQYF. CDR3 nucleotides: TGTGCCAGCAGCTTAAAGAGGGGACAGAGCACAGATACGCAGTATTTT.

This chain joins TRBV27 and TRBJ1-2; D is unclear. CDR3 size: 14 residues. CDR1 MNHEY and CDR2 SMNVEV come from the germline V gene (reference sequence). The germline V and J ends were trimmed by 2 bases and 3 bases, with 10 bases remaining between them. The CDR3 DNA is TGTGCCAGCAGTTTAAAAGGGAGGGACTATGGCTACACCTTC. Protein product: CASSLKGRDYGYTF.

The chain links TRBV10-3 to TRBJ1-5; D is undetermined. The germline gives CDR1 ENHRY, CDR2 SYGVKD. With 3 bases removed from V and 4 bases from J, the gap between germline ends came to 10 bases. CDR3 size: 14 residues. In DNA form, the CDR3 reads TGTGCCATCAGTGACGCGTGGGCGAATCAGCCCCAGCATTTT. It specifies CAISDAWANQPQHF.

V usage is TRBV7-9 and J usage is TRBJ1-1; tentative D call: TRBD1 (5 bases). The germline V and J ends were trimmed by 4 bases and 0 bases, with 18 bases remaining between them. The CDR3 is 17 residues long. The germline V gene encodes CDR1 SEHNR and CDR2 FQNEAQ (reference sequence). The CDR3 sequence is CASSSGTDFNLNTEAFF. The DNA for the CDR3 is TGTGCCAGCAGCTCCGGGACGGACTTTAATTTGAACACTGAAGCTTTCTTT.

The chain recombines TRBV12-3 or TRBV12-4 with TRBJ2-3, with D possibly being TRBD1 or TRBD2 (5 bases each). Trimming stripped 6 bases from V and 6 bases from J, with 13 bases between. This CDR3 has 13 amino acids. Here the CDR3 DNA reads TGTGCCAGCAGCTGGGACCGCATGGATACGCAGTATTTT. It translates to CASSWDRMDTQYF.

This sequence joins TRBV5-1 and TRBJ2-2; the match to TRBD1 covers 7 bases. V was clipped by 1 base and J by 0 bases; unmatched bases: 3. The CDR3 sequence is 16 residues long. In germline, CDR1 is SGHRS, CDR2 YFSETQ. CDR3 protein: CASSLFRGPNTGELFF. DNA for the CDR3: TGCGCCAGCAGCTTGTTTAGGGGGCCGAACACCGGGGAGCTGTTTTTT.

The chain is built from TRBV11-2 and TRBJ2-3; the match to TRBD2 covers 10 bases. With V trimmed by 1 base and J by 1 base, 5 bases remained unmatched. The CDR3 has 17 amino acids. In germline, CDR1 is SGHAT, CDR2 FQNNGV. The CDR3 sequence: CASSLVTSGKGTDTQYF. CDR3 nucleotide sequence: TGTGCCAGCAGCTTAGTAACTAGCGGGAAAGGCACAGATACGCAGTATTTT.

This rearrangement joins TRBV28 to TRBJ2-1; 8 bases are a match to TRBD1. Per germline, CDR1 MDHEN and CDR2 SYDVKM. The J segment lost 8 bases and the V segment lost 2 bases, leaving 8 bases of the junction unmatched. This CDR3 region has 15 residues. The CDR3 spells CASSLSWRQGYEQFF. The CDR3 region has the DNA TGTGCCAGCAGTTTAAGCTGGAGACAGGGGTATGAGCAGTTCTTC. The full variable domain, with the rest looked up from reference TRBV28 and TRBJ2-1, is DVKVTQSSRYLVKRTGEKVFLECVQDMDHENMFWYRQDPGLGLRLIYFSYDVKMKEKGDIPEGYSVSREKKERFSLILESASTNQTSMYLCASSLSWRQGYEQFFGPGTRLTVL.

This clonotype occurred a few times. The chain has TRBV6-2 or TRBV6-3 and TRBJ1-1; D is undetermined. The length of the CDR3 is 14 residues. CDR1 MNHEY and CDR2 SVGEGT come from the germline V gene. Trimming cost V 2 bases and J 3 bases, with 10 bases left between them. The CDR3 sequence is CASSYLGGYTEAFF. CDR3 coding DNA: TGTGCCAGCAGTTACCTGGGAGGGTACACTGAAGCTTTCTTT.

This clonotype showed up just a few times. The chain is built from TRBV15 and TRBJ2-3; 7 bases align to TRBD2. The length of the CDR3 is 15 residues. The V gene end was trimmed by 1 base and the J gene end by 1 base; junction bases not matched to a gene: 2. The germline gives CDR1 LNHNV, CDR2 YYDKDF (reference sequence). The CDR3 DNA reads as TGTGCCACCAGCAGAGTCCTAGCGGGCACAGATACGCAGTATTTT. Its translation is CATSRVLAGTDTQYF.

Many counts were recorded for this clonotype. The J gene is TRBJ2-7, the V gene TRBV7-9; TRBD2 is a possible D gene (6 bases). The V gene's germline CDR1 is SEHNR and CDR2 FQNEAQ (reference sequence). The CDR3 has 15 amino acids. V was cut by 5 bases and J by 3 bases, with 17 bases left in between. In DNA form, the CDR3 reads TGTGCCAGCAGCCCAGTTCCAACCGGGGGCTACGAGCAGTACTTC. This encodes CASSPVPTGGYEQYF.

In this sample, this clonotype turned up many times. The chain has TRBV3-1 and TRBJ1-2; 7 bases line up with TRBD1. CDR3 size: 13 residues. V dropped 1 base and J dropped 4; count of bases not matched to a gene: 0. Germline V gene data show CDR1 as LGHDT and CDR2 as YNNKEL (reference sequence). The CDR3 region is CASSQGDSYGYTF. The CDR3 region has the DNA TGTGCCAGCAGCCAAGGGGACAGCTATGGCTACACCTTC.

V usage is TRBV6-5 and J usage is TRBJ2-1, with 9 bases aligning to TRBD1. CDR1 is MNHEY and CDR2 is SVGAGI in the germline V gene. This CDR3 has 15 amino acids. V was pared by 4 bases and J by 8 bases, with 9 bases of the junction left unmatched. CDR3 sequence reads: CASSSPGQGGDEQFF. As DNA, the CDR3 is TGTGCCAGCAGTTCCCCGGGACAGGGAGGCGATGAGCAGTTCTTC.

The V and J genes are TRBV7-2 and TRBJ1-1, with unresolved D. Germline loops: CDR1 SGHTA, CDR2 FQGNSA. The CDR3 has 14 residues. The germline V and J ends were trimmed by 5 bases and 0 bases, with 10 bases remaining between them. CDR3 sequence: CASSLPSMNTEAFF. The CDR3 coding sequence is TGTGCCAGCAGCCTCCCCTCTATGAACACTGAAGCTTTCTTT.

There are a few counts of this clonotype. The chain joins TRBV11-2 to TRBJ2-7, with D uncertain. The germline V gene has CDR1 SGHAT and CDR2 FQNNGV. Deletions cut 1 base from V and 5 bases from J, with 18 bases between. CDR3 length: 16 residues. The CDR3 region is CASSLGRTSLGDEQYF. In DNA form, the CDR3 reads TGTGCCAGCAGCTTAGGGCGGACGAGCCTCGGAGACGAGCAGTACTTC.

J is TRBJ1-5 and V is TRBV12-3 or TRBV12-4; D is undetermined. The CDR3 covers 15 residues. V was cut by 4 bases and J by 6 bases, with 16 bases left in between. The CDR3 coding sequence is TGTGCCAGCAGTTCGTCCCAGAGAGGGAGTCAGCCCCAGCATTTT. The encoded protein is CASSSSQRGSQPQHF.

The rearrangement uses TRBV20-1 and TRBJ2-7; possible D gene TRBD1, 5 bases. Per the germline V gene, CDR1 is DFQATT and CDR2 is SNEGSKA (reference sequence). The CDR3 totals 14 residues. V lost 3 bases to trimming and J lost 0 bases, with 12 bases between them. In DNA form, the CDR3 reads TGCAGTGCTAGGTGGCAGGGAAGCTCCTACGAGCAGTACTTC. Protein: CSARWQGSSYEQYF.

This clonotype was observed a few times. The chain couples TRBV3-1 to TRBJ2-7; 7 positions agree with TRBD2. The CDR3 spans 18 residues. V shed 4 bases and J 0 bases; nucleotides not matched to a gene: 15. Germline lookup yields CDR1 LGHDT and CDR2 YNNKEL (reference sequence). CDR3 loop: CASSPGLTSLSGSYEQYF. The DNA of the CDR3 is TGTGCCAGCAGCCCGGGACTAACGTCCTTATCTGGCTCCTACGAGCAGTACTTC.

This clonotype was observed at least ten times. The chain carries TRBV9 and TRBJ1-1; maybe TRBD1 (5 bases). Germline values: CDR1 SGDLS, CDR2 YYNGEE. This CDR3 is built from 13 residues. V lost 1 base and J 5 bases, leaving 9 bases between the germline ends. The CDR3 reads CASSVQGGTEAFF. CDR3 sequence (DNA): TGTGCCAGCAGCGTACAGGGAGGGACTGAAGCTTTCTTT.

The genes are TRBV5-1 and TRBJ1-1; possibly TRBD1 for D (5 bases). Germline V gives CDR1 SGHRS, CDR2 YFSETQ. The V end lost 7 bases, the J end lost 6 bases, and 34 bases lay between the germline ends. This CDR3 is 19 amino acids long. DNA of the CDR3: TGCGCCAGCGCAGCCCCAGATCAGGGTGCCGGGCGTTTGTCCGCTGAAGCTTTCTTT. This sequence encodes CASAAPDQGAGRLSAEAFF.

This clonotype was seen a few times. The chain is built from TRBV15 and TRBJ2-2; D gene ambiguous. The CDR3 runs 15 residues. V lost 1 base, J lost 2 bases, and 8 bases lay in between. Per the germline V gene, CDR1 is LNHNV and CDR2 is YYDKDF (reference sequence). CDR3 in DNA: TGTGCCACCAGCAGAGTAGTCGGAAACACCGGGGAGCTGTTTTTT. Amino acids: CATSRVVGNTGELFF.

This clonotype showed up many times. The chain carries TRBV5-1 and TRBJ2-5; 10 bases line up with TRBD2. CDR3 length: 14 amino acids. CDR1 is SGHRS, CDR2 YFSETQ, per germline. V lost 0 bases and J lost 5; bases outside the gene matches: 1. The CDR3 DNA is TGCGCCAGCAGCTTGGGACTAGCGGGTGAGACCCAGTACTTC. Translated, it gives CASSLGLAGETQYF.

This sequence joins TRBV20-1 and TRBJ2-5, with TRBD1 identical over 7 bases. From germline, CDR1 is DFQATT and CDR2 SNEGSKA (reference sequence). This CDR3 contains 15 residues. The junction had 8 bases not matched to a gene; V was cut back by 0 bases and J by 4 bases. The DNA of the CDR3 is TGCAGTGCTAGAGATGTGGCCAGGGGGTTAGAGACCCAGTACTTC. Its translation: CSARDVARGLETQYF.

This clonotype was counted between two and nine times. The chain uses TRBV12-3 or TRBV12-4 and TRBJ1-1; 7 nucleotides align to TRBD1. Germline trimming cut 0 bases from V and 1 base from J; bases unmatched to any gene: 2. The CDR3 is 15 residues long. CDR3 loop: CASSLAHRGNTEAFF. For the CDR3, the DNA is TGTGCCAGCAGTTTAGCGCACAGGGGGAACACTGAAGCTTTCTTT.

V usage is TRBV15 and J usage is TRBJ1-2, with 7 bases fitting TRBD1. The V gene's germline CDR1 is LNHNV and CDR2 YYDKDF (reference sequence). V lost 0 bases to trimming and J lost 1 base; unmatched junction nucleotides: 5. The CDR3 is 16 residues long. CDR3 sequence reads: CATSRDVGDSNYGYTF. The CDR3 nucleotides are TGTGCCACCAGCAGAGATGTAGGGGACAGTAACTATGGCTACACCTTC.

This clonotype was observed a few times. The chain uses TRBV6-2 or TRBV6-3 and TRBJ2-7, with 11 positions matching TRBD2. Germline-derived CDR1 and CDR2 are MNHEY and SVGEGT. V lost 7 bases to trimming and J lost 4 bases; unmatched junction nucleotides: 6. The CDR3 is made up of 14 amino acids. The CDR3 here is CASTILAGAYEQYF. Here the CDR3 DNA reads TGTGCCAGCACCATACTAGCGGGAGCTTACGAGCAGTACTTC.

V and J are TRBV29-1 and TRBJ2-7; possibly TRBD1 for D (5 bases). The V gene's germline CDR1 is SQVTM and CDR2 ANQGSEA. This CDR3 region has 15 residues. V dropped 0 bases and J dropped 2 bases, with 14 bases sitting between them. The CDR3 spells CSVEDLLQETYEQYF. The CDR3 DNA follows: TGCAGCGTTGAAGATCTACTACAGGAAACCTACGAGCAGTACTTC.

This clonotype appeared a few times. The chain has TRBV7-9 and TRBJ2-1, with TRBD2 identical over 8 bases. The CDR3 is made up of 14 amino acids. V dropped 5 bases and J dropped 7; count of bases not matched to a gene: 7. Germline V gene lookup returns CDR1 SEHNR and CDR2 FQNEAQ (reference sequence). The CDR3 loop is CASSTGLVGNEQFF. The DNA for the CDR3 is TGTGCCAGCAGCACGGGACTAGTGGGTAATGAGCAGTTCTTC.

The rearrangement links TRBV9 to TRBJ2-2; D could derive from TRBD1 or TRBD2 (6 bases each). Germline V gene lookup returns CDR1 SGDLS and CDR2 YYNGEE. V was trimmed by 0 bases and J by 6 bases, leaving 9 bases between them. CDR3 length: 14 amino acids. The CDR3 reads CASSVGGGPGELFF. In DNA, the CDR3 is TGTGCCAGCAGCGTAGGAGGGGGGCCCGGGGAGCTGTTTTTT. The full variable domain, rest sourced from reference TRBV9 and TRBJ2-2, is DSGVTQTPKHLITATGQRVTLRCSPRSGDLSVYWYQQSLDQGLQFLIQYYNGEERAKGNILERFSAQQFPDLHSELNLSSLELGDSALYFCASSVGGGPGELFFGEGSRLTVL.